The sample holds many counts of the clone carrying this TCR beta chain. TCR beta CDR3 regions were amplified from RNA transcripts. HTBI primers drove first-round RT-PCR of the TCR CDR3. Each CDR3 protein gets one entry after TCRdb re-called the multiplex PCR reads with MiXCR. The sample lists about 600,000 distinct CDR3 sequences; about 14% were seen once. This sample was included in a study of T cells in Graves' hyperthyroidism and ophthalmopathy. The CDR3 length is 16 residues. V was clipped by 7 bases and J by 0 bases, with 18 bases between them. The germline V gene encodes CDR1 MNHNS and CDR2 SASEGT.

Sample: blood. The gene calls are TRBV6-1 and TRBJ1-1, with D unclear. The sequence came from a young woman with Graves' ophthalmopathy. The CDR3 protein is CASTKGIGGVNTEAFF. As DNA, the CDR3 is TGTGCCAGCACTAAAGGGATAGGCGGAGTGAACACTGAAGCTTTCTTT.